The clone carrying this T cell receptor (beta chain) has ten or more counts. Via MiXCR, TCRdb re-called the PCR reads, giving one row per CDR3 protein. The repertoire includes 75,000 to 100,000 distinct CDR3 sequences, around a fifth of them detected once, and around 0.8% sits in the top ten. The source of the sample is a study of molecular identifiers for immune sequencing clone quantification. For naive CD8 T cells, sorting used the CD8+CD4-CCR7+CD45RA+ phenotype. Germline values: CDR1 SGDLS, CDR2 YYNGEE. Trimming shortened V by 4 bases and J by 5 bases, and 18 bases separated the two germline ends. The CDR3 has 16 amino acids.

Sample: naive CD8+ T cells from blood, with Jurkat cell RNA spiked in. Described subset: FACS-sorted CD8+CD4-CCR7+CD45RA+ naive T cells. The clonotype was recovered from a human donor in good health. Some libraries in this study had Jurkat cell RNA spiked in. J is TRBJ2-2 and V is TRBV9; no clear D. The CDR3 spells CASSTGSPGSTGELFF. DNA for the CDR3: TGTGCCAGCAGCACCGGCAGCCCAGGAAGTACCGGGGAGCTGTTTTTT.